These 8 T cell receptor beta chains came from one sample sequenced in a study of regulatory T cells in long-lasting Graves disease. Indicated time point: newly diagnosed GD, antithyroid drugs for less than 3 months. RNA isolated from PBMCs was used to make the TCR library. CDR3 regions were amplified by Arm-PCR using iRepertoire HTBI primers to build TCR beta libraries. Each CDR3 protein is one row after TCRdb ran MiXCR on the multiplex PCR reads. The sample shows fewer than 350,000 distinct CDR3 sequences, 15% to 20% of them seen only once. The specimen comprised peripheral blood mononuclear cells (PBMCs), sampled at new diagnosis, from a patient treated with antithyroid drugs. The receptors stem from a female donor with Graves disease.

This clonotype was recorded at least ten times. This chain uses TRBV29-1 with TRBJ2-1, with TRBD2 matching 8 bases. The CDR3 runs to 15 residues. V dropped 6 bases and J dropped 3; count of bases not matched to a gene: 10. Looked up from germline, CDR1 is SQVTM and CDR2 is ANQGSEA. The CDR3 sequence is CSVPDSGTHYNEQFF. The CDR3, as DNA: TGCAGCGTCCCCGATAGCGGGACCCACTACAATGAGCAGTTCTTC.

This clonotype showed up many times. The chain employs TRBV28 and TRBJ2-7; TRBD1 matches at 8 bases. CDR1 and CDR2 from the germline V gene are MDHEN and SYDVKM. This CDR3 is built from 16 residues. V gave up 6 bases and J gave up 3 bases; unmatched junction bases: 13. CDR3 sequence: CASRTGGPSQYYEQYF. The CDR3 nucleotides are TGTGCCAGCAGAACAGGGGGGCCAAGCCAGTACTACGAGCAGTACTTC.

This clonotype was found many times. The chain is built from TRBV11-3 and TRBJ2-5; 7 bases are shared with TRBD2. Germline assignment: CDR1 SGHNT and CDR2 YENEEA. This CDR3 is built from 15 residues. V dropped 5 bases and J dropped 1; count of bases not matched to a gene: 7. CDR3 sequence: CASSPPGRAQETQYF. In DNA, the CDR3 is TGTGCCAGCAGCCCACCTGGGAGGGCCCAAGAGACCCAGTACTTC.

This clonotype was recorded at least ten times. This rearrangement joins TRBV5-1 to TRBJ2-3, with a possible D match to TRBD2 (6 bases). The CDR3 contains 16 residues. The V end was cut by 0 bases, the J end by 0 bases, with 11 bases between. Germline V gene data show CDR1 as SGHRS and CDR2 as YFSETQ. CDR3 sequence (DNA): TGCGCCAGCAGCTTGGTGGTAGCGGCTAGCACAGATACGCAGTATTTT. Amino acid sequence: CASSLVVAASTDTQYF.

V and J are TRBV15 and TRBJ2-1; the D gene is possibly TRBD2 (6 bases). Germline V gene data show CDR1 as LNHNV and CDR2 as YYDKDF (reference sequence). The V and J ends lost 0 bases and 4 bases respectively, with 16 bases between them. The CDR3 runs 17 residues. The CDR3 coding sequence is TGTGCCACCAGCAGAGAGAAGTGGACGGGAGTTTACAATGAGCAGTTCTTC. Its protein is CATSREKWTGVYNEQFF. Looking up the rest from reference TRBV15 and TRBJ2-1 gives the full variable domain: DAMVIQNPRYQVTQFGKPVTLSCSQTLNHNVMYWYQQKSSQAPKLLFHYYDKDFNNEADTPDNFQSRRPNTSFCFLDIRSPGLGDTAMYLCATSREKWTGVYNEQFFGPGTRLTVL.

The sample holds a few counts of this clonotype. It is likely a read error, because the conserved phenylalanine at the end of the CDR3 is missing. The genes are TRBV6-1 and TRBJ2-7, with 8 bases identical to TRBD2. CDR1 is MNHNS, CDR2 SASEGT, per germline. This CDR3 has 14 residues. V lost 5 bases to trimming and J lost 0 bases; unmatched junction nucleotides: 3. In nucleotides, the CDR3 is TGTGCCAGCAGTCTAGCGGGTAGCTCCTACGAGCAGTACTCC. Translation: CASSLAGSSYEQYS.

This clonotype was recorded many times. This chain links TRBV20-1 with TRBJ1-6, with TRBD1 as a possible D gene (5 bases). Germline CDR1 is DFQATT and CDR2 is SNEGSKA (reference sequence). Trimming cost V 3 bases and J 7 bases, with 13 bases left between them. This CDR3 comprises 14 residues. CDR3 sequence: CSASLQGGNSPLHF. CDR3 bases: TGCAGTGCTAGTTTGCAGGGTGGGAATTCACCCCTCCACTTT.

The V gene is TRBV24-1, the J gene TRBJ2-5; D remains ambiguous. CDR3 size: 13 residues. Germline V lookup: CDR1 KGHDR, CDR2 SFDVKD. Trimming stripped 7 bases from V and 5 bases from J, with 13 bases between. CDR3 in amino acids: CATSDANSETQYF. As DNA, the CDR3 is TGTGCCACCAGCGACGCAAACTCGGAGACCCAGTACTTC.